Described below is a single T cell receptor (beta chain) sequence and its context. Antigen: not known. Investigators isolated RNA and reverse transcribed it into cDNA to act as the sequencing template. Sequencing was performed with immunoSEQ multiplex PCR; in TCRdb, only in-frame clones are kept and a portion is missing. The sample shows about 11,000 clones, around 63% of them seen only once. The data stem from a study of CD8+ T cells in alopecia areata. At the level of the study: Each of the treated patients was given oral tofacitinib, 5 to 10 mg twice daily, for moderate-to-severe alopecia areata. Tofacitinib ran for 6 to 18 months before 6 months off drug.

Findings and limits, study-wide: When scalp samples are sequenced, resident alphabeta T cells of normal skin are also captured. Across lesional scalp, and particularly alopecia totalis/universalis, clonality surpassed that of normal scalp.

It was from alopecia areata patients that lesional scalp punch biopsies and peripheral blood were collected. Germline V lookup: CDR1 MNHEY, CDR2 SVGAGI. The CDR3 has 13 residues. V was shortened by 5 bases and J by 1 base, with 8 bases between the two germline ends. The source material was skin. The receptor was isolated from a human donor with alopecia areata. The rearrangement links TRBV6-5 to TRBJ1-1; D gene ambiguous. CDR3 loop: CASSPYGNTEAFF. DNA of the CDR3: TGTGCCAGCAGTCCATATGGGAACACTGAAGCTTTCTTT.